Included here is one T cell receptor (beta chain) sequence, with context. No antigen is known for it. This sample was taken from a study of blood T cells in healthy people across ages. Study background: Through template switching, about one barcoded beta molecule was captured per two T cells, as measured in model experiments.

Study-wide results and caveats: The percentage of naive T cells correlated strongly with TCR beta diversity.

For the second PCR, which ran for roughly 6 to 12 cycles, a sample-barcoded 5' primer and a J-beta primer mix were used. Every individual sample yielded 2.5 million or more paired-end reads (each containing CDR3). MiXCR, run by TCRdb on the 5' RACE reads, gives a single entry per CDR3 protein. The sample consists of 800,000 to 900,000 distinct CDR3 sequences, less than 80% of them appearing once. The extraction recovered at least 5.5 micrograms of total RNA per sample. The origin of this receptor is a young man in good health. Sequencing was carried out using blood.

CDR3 region: CASSQAGAGAPYNEQFF. CDR3 nucleotide sequence: TGTGCCAGCAGCCAAGCGGGAGCGGGGGCCCCTTACAATGAGCAGTTCTTC. V and J are TRBV7-8 and TRBJ2-1, with TRBD2 matching over 8 bases. The length of the CDR3 is 17 residues. J was trimmed by 4 bases and V by 5 bases; bases with no gene match: 13. Germline CDR1 reads SGHVS; CDR2 reads FQNEAQ.